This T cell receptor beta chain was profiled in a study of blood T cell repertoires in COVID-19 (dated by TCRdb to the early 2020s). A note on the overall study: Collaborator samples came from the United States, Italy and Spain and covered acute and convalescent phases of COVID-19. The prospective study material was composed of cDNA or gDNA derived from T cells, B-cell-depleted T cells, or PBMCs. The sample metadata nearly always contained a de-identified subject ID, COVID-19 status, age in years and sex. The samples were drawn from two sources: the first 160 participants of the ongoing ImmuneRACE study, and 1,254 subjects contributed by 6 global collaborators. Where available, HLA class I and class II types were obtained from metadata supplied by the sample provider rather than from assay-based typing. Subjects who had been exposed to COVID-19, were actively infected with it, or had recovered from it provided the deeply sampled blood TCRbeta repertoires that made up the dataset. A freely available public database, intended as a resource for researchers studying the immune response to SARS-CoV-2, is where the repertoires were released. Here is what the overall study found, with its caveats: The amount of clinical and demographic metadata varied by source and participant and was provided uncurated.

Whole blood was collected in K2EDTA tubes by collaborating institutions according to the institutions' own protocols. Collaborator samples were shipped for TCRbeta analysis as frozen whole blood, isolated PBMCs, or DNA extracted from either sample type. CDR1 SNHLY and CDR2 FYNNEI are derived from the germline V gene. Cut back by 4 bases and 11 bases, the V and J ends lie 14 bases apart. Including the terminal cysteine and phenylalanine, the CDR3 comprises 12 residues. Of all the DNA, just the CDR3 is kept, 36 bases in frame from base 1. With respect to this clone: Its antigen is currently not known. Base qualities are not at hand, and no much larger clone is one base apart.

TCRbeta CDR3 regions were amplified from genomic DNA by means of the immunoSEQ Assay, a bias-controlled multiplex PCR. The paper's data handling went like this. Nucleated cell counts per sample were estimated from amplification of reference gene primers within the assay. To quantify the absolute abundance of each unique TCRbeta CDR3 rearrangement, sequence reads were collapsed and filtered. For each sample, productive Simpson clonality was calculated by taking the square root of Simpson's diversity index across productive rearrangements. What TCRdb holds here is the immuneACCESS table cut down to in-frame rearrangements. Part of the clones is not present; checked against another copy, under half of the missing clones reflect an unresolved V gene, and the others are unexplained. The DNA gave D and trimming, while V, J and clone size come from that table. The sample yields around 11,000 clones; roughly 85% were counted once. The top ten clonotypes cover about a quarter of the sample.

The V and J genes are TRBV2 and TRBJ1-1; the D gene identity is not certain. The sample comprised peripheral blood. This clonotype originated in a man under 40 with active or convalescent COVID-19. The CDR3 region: CASSGARVKAFF. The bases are TGTGCCAGCAGTGGGGCCCGTGTGAAGGCTTTCTTT.